The TCR beta chain described here comes from a study of T cell responses to AZD1222 COVID-19 vaccine. TCRdb's table, derived via immunoSEQ multiplex PCR, lists solely in-frame clones and lacks some. Of around 130,000 clones listed, about 93% are singletons. V lost 5 bases, J lost 2 bases, and 13 bases lay in between. The CDR3 is made up of 15 amino acids. The germline V gene has CDR1 SGHAT and CDR2 FQDESV (reference sequence). This TCR was recovered from an adult who received the MenACWY meningococcal vaccine as a control. This specimen was peripheral blood, taken 28 days after the second dose of the MenACWY control vaccine. V usage is TRBV11-1 and J usage is TRBJ2-4; D is uncertain. The DNA for the CDR3 is TGTGCCAGCAGCCCAAGTCCGGCTTCCAAAAACATTCAGTACTTC. Its translation: CASSPSPASKNIQYF.